This T cell receptor (beta chain) derives from a study of blood T cell repertoires in COVID-19 (dated by TCRdb to about 2020). Turning to the overall study: Samples covering the acute and convalescent phases of COVID-19 were provided by collaborators in the United States, Italy and Spain. The prospective study material was composed of cDNA or gDNA derived from T cells, B-cell-depleted T cells, or PBMCs. Deeply sampled blood TCRbeta repertoires from subjects exposed to, actively infected with, or recovered from COVID-19 were included in the dataset. The repertoires were made available in a free public database intended to serve as a resource for research on the immune response to SARS-CoV-2. The samples were drawn from the first 160 participants of the ongoing ImmuneRACE study and from some 1,300 subjects provided by 6 global collaborators. The sample metadata nearly always contained a de-identified subject ID, COVID-19 status, age in years and sex. Where available, HLA class I and class II types were taken from metadata supplied by the sample provider and were not determined by assay-based typing. General findings and caveats noted by the study authors: Clinical and demographic metadata were provided uncurated, with the amount varying by source and participant.

With regard to this clone: Its antigen is still unknown. The record has no base qualities; no much larger clone is one base away.

The immunoSEQ Assay, a bias-controlled multiplex PCR, was used to amplify TCRbeta CDR3 regions from genomic DNA. Per the original workflow: The number of nucleated cells in each sample was estimated by amplification of reference gene primers within the assay. To quantify the absolute abundance of each unique TCRbeta CDR3 rearrangement, sequence reads were collapsed and filtered. For each sample, productive Simpson clonality was calculated as the square root of Simpson's diversity index over productive rearrangements. TCRdb carries this immuneACCESS record with in-frame sequences only. Its versions omit some clonotypes, under half of them owing to an unresolved V gene in the studies checked, with the rest unexplained. V and J calls and clone size follow that table, whereas D and trimming were derived from the DNA. The sample table shows hundreds of thousands of clones, and approximately 88% are seen once. The ten largest make up 3% of the sample.

At one collaborating source in Seattle, patients were enrolled during active infection and were followed longitudinally through the course of disease. Each collaborating institution followed its own protocols to collect whole blood in K2EDTA tubes. For TCRbeta analysis, collaborators shipped samples in one of three forms: frozen whole blood, isolated PBMCs, or DNA extracted from either of those sample types. From the cysteine up to the phenylalanine, the CDR3 has a length of 14 residues. The retained sequence is limited to the CDR3, 42 bases, with the frame set at the first base. CDR1 MRHNA and CDR2 SNTAGT are derived from the germline V gene. Deletion took 2 bases off V and 8 bases off J, with a span of 13 bases between the germline ends.

This TCR came from a young woman with COVID-19, enrolled during active disease. The rearrangement joined TRBV6-4 to TRBJ2-1, with the D gene not clear enough to name. Sequenced input: peripheral blood. This receptor carries the CDR3 CASSDAVASDEQFF. The nucleotide sequence is given as TGTGCCAGCAGTGACGCCGTCGCAAGCGATGAGCAGTTCTTC.